The sequence of this TCR beta chain was determined in a study of blood T cell repertoires in COVID-19. Study summary: The United States, Italy and Spain provided the acute and convalescent COVID-19 samples.

Authors' methods: Amplification from reference gene primers served as the basis for estimated nucleated cell counts. Clones were read by immunoSEQ multiplex PCR, and TCRdb kept only the in-frame ones, dropping some. The V and J calls and the clone size are those of that table, but D and trimming were determined from the DNA. The data contain some 5,900 clones, roughly 90% of them singletons. V lost 5 bases to trimming and J lost 5 bases; unmatched junction nucleotides: 11. Germline CDR1 SGHVS, CDR2 FQNEAQ. CDR3 size: 15 residues. Specimen: peripheral blood. This sequence joins TRBV7-8 and TRBJ2-5; 7 bases map to TRBD1. This receptor was taken from a man aged 60-69 years with acute or convalescent COVID-19. The CDR3 bases are TGTGCCAGCAGCCCTTCGACAGGGCGAGGGGAGACCCAGTACTTC. This codes for CASSPSTGRGETQYF.